This T cell receptor (beta chain) was profiled in a study of cytomegalovirus exposure and HLA in healthy donors. General study results and limits: Presence/absence analyses assumed roughly uniform sequencing depth across donors. Using the classifier, cytomegalovirus status was reportedly diagnosed with high specificity and sensitivity. As a later analysis showed, a missense DCLRE1C variant was linked to trimming of TCR beta V- and J-genes.

The PCR made use of 60 Vbeta and 13 Jbeta primers. Per the original data handling: Later reanalysis found roughly 80 million unique TCR beta chains, around 10 million of them shared. The assay was immunoSEQ multiplex PCR, and TCRdb's table has in-frame clones only and misses some. The D gene and trimming were derived from the DNA, and the V and J assignments and clone size from that table. Found here are approximately 100,000 clones, roughly 76% of them singletons; the top ten hold 1.2%. A word on this clone: Its antigen remains unidentified.

This CDR3 has 15 residues. Germline CDR1 reads MDHEN; CDR2 reads SYDVKM. V lost 3 bases, J lost 5 bases, and 15 bases lay in between. The origin of this receptor is a female donor in good health and CMV-seronegative. Material for sequencing was PBMCs. The chain links TRBV28 to TRBJ2-3; D is possibly TRBD1 (5 bases). CDR3: CASSFPRVAGDTQYF. CDR3 nucleotides: TGTGCCAGCAGTTTTCCCAGGGTTGCTGGAGATACGCAGTATTTT.